Listed below are T cell receptor beta chains from one sample, sequenced in a study of blood T cells in healthy people across ages. TCRdb reprocessed the 5' RACE reads via MiXCR and lists one record per CDR3 protein. The sample lists 750,000 to 950,000 distinct CDR3 sequences, 50% to 65% occurring once. The source material was blood. These receptors were obtained from a man at least 80 years old in good health. Each CDR3 is given with its conserved first and last residue. The order of the fields is J gene, V gene, D gene, clone size, CDR3 protein, CDR3 DNA. A D gene is named only where the DNA matches it firmly. Clone size is given for some rows only: seen once, a few or many times, or a class if the clone is expanded.

J: TRBJ1-6; V: TRBV6-5; D: .; size: few; CDR3: CASSHREGSSPLHF; DNA: TGTGCCAGCAGCCACAGGGAGGGGAGTTCACCCCTCCACTTT
J: TRBJ2-5; V: TRBV7-2; D: .; size: few; CDR3: CASSLLGHQETQYF; DNA: TGTGCCAGCAGCTTATTGGGGCATCAAGAGACCCAGTACTTC
J: TRBJ2-4; V: TRBV7-8; D: .; size: .; CDR3: CASSTSAKNIQYF; DNA: TGTGCCAGCAGCACCAGCGCCAAAAACATTCAGTACTTC
J: TRBJ2-7; V: TRBV24-1; D: TRBD1; size: few; CDR3: CATSDSGQGLYEQYF; DNA: TGTGCCACCAGTGACTCGGGACAGGGTTTGTACGAGCAGTACTTC
J: TRBJ2-7; V: TRBV21-1; D: .; size: .; CDR3: CASSKSRDGAGLSYEQYF; DNA: TGTGCCAGCAGCAAGTCCCGGGACGGTGCGGGGCTCTCCTACGAGCAGTACTTC
J: TRBJ2-1; V: TRBV7-2; D: TRBD2; size: .; CDR3: CAGSLGGLAGGPYNEQFF; DNA: TGTGCCGGCAGCTTAGGGGGACTAGCGGGAGGACCCTACAATGAGCAGTTCTTC
J: TRBJ2-7; V: TRBV2; D: TRBD1; size: .; CDR3: CASRDGQGVPYEQYF; DNA: TGTGCCAGCAGGGATGGACAGGGGGTCCCCTACGAGCAGTACTTC
J: TRBJ2-4; V: TRBV5-1; D: .; size: .; CDR3: CASSPSPGGAKNIQYF; DNA: TGCGCCAGCAGCCCCTCCCCCGGGGGCGCCAAAAACATTCAGTACTTC
J: TRBJ2-1; V: TRBV28; D: .; size: once; CDR3: CATGGGGGGSYNEQFF; DNA: TGTGCCACAGGTGGGGGAGGGGGCGGTTCCTACAATGAGCAGTTCTTC
J: TRBJ2-2; V: TRBV2; D: .; size: .; CDR3: CASRSQGSTGELFF; DNA: TGTGCCAGCAGGTCGCAGGGTTCCACCGGGGAGCTGTTTTTT
J: TRBJ2-7; V: TRBV12-5; D: .; size: .; CDR3: CASGHRDESSYEQYF; DNA: TGTGCTAGTGGTCACCGGGACGAGAGCTCCTACGAGCAGTACTTC
J: TRBJ2-3; V: TRBV5-1; D: .; size: .; CDR3: CASSLEGREADTQYF; DNA: TGCGCCAGCAGCTTGGAAGGACGTGAGGCAGATACGCAGTATTTT
J: TRBJ2-3; V: TRBV9; D: TRBD2; size: .; CDR3: CASSFREGSTDTQYF; DNA: TGTGCCAGCAGCTTTAGGGAGGGAAGCACAGATACGCAGTATTTT
J: TRBJ2-7; V: TRBV24-1; D: .; size: few; CDR3: CATSDWSNGAYEQYF; DNA: TGTGCCACCAGTGATTGGTCCAATGGGGCCTACGAGCAGTACTTC
J: TRBJ2-1; V: TRBV10-3; D: .; size: .; CDR3: CAISESTLGGEQFF; DNA: TGTGCCATCAGTGAGTCGACCTTGGGGGGTGAGCAGTTCTTC
J: TRBJ2-1; V: TRBV27; D: TRBD2; size: .; CDR3: CASRLPGLLYNEQFF; DNA: TGTGCCAGCCGACTCCCGGGACTACTCTACAATGAGCAGTTCTTC
J: TRBJ2-4; V: TRBV6-5; D: .; size: few; CDR3: CASSNRDIQYF; DNA: TGTGCCAGCAGTAATCGGGACATTCAGTACTTC
J: TRBJ2-7; V: TRBV5-1; D: .; size: .; CDR3: CASSLQPPTYEQYF; DNA: TGCGCCAGCAGCTTACAACCCCCAACCTACGAGCAGTACTTC
J: TRBJ2-5; V: TRBV4-1; D: .; size: few; CDR3: CASSRPGLEETQYF; DNA: TGCGCCAGCAGCCGACCGGGACTTGAAGAGACCCAGTACTTC
J: TRBJ2-1; V: TRBV12-3/TRBV12-4; D: .; size: few; CDR3: CASSWVGGAAYNEQFF; DNA: TGTGCCAGCAGTTGGGTTGGGGGCGCCGCCTACAATGAGCAGTTCTTC
J: TRBJ2-7; V: TRBV20-1; D: .; size: .; CDR3: CSGSPLAFGPYEQYF; DNA: TGCAGTGGATCCCCTCTAGCGTTCGGGCCCTACGAGCAGTACTTC
J: TRBJ2-7; V: TRBV28; D: TRBD1; size: .; CDR3: CASTSLEKRDRVAYEQYF; DNA: TGTGCCAGCACCTCGCTGGAAAAACGGGACAGGGTGGCCTACGAGCAGTACTTC
J: TRBJ2-1; V: TRBV12-3/TRBV12-4; D: .; size: .; CDR3: CASSLPRLSSEQFF; DNA: TGTGCCAGCAGTTTACCGCGTCTGTCGAGTGAGCAGTTCTTC
J: TRBJ2-2; V: TRBV5-1; D: TRBD2; size: .; CDR3: CASSSSGRNTGELFF; DNA: TGCGCCAGCAGCTCTAGCGGGAGAAACACCGGGGAGCTGTTTTTT
J: TRBJ2-7; V: TRBV15; D: TRBD2; size: .; CDR3: CATSREALAGTYEQYF; DNA: TGTGCCACCAGCAGGGAGGCTCTAGCGGGGACATACGAGCAGTACTTC
J: TRBJ2-1; V: TRBV24-1; D: TRBD1; size: .; CDR3: CATSDHAGTAPNEQFF; DNA: TGTGCCACCAGTGATCACGCCGGGACAGCCCCCAATGAGCAGTTCTTC
J: TRBJ2-5; V: TRBV5-1; D: .; size: .; CDR3: CASSLAGYFQETQYF; DNA: TGCGCCAGCAGCTTGGCCGGATACTTCCAAGAGACCCAGTACTTC
J: TRBJ2-1; V: TRBV7-2; D: .; size: once; CDR3: CASSLGPGGNEQFF; DNA: TGTGCCAGCAGCCTTGGACCCGGCGGGAATGAGCAGTTCTTC
J: TRBJ1-2; V: TRBV7-6; D: .; size: .; CDR3: CASGLSRGGGVYGYTF; DNA: TGTGCCAGCGGCTTAAGTCGCGGGGGAGGTGTCTATGGCTACACCTTC
J: TRBJ2-7; V: TRBV2; D: .; size: .; CDR3: CASSGPLGGPAGTYEQYF; DNA: TGTGCCAGCAGCGGACCCTTAGGAGGCCCTGCAGGGACCTATGAGCAGTACTTC
J: TRBJ2-5; V: TRBV20-1; D: .; size: .; CDR3: CSAGLFGQETQYF; DNA: TGCAGTGCCGGCCTTTTTGGTCAAGAGACCCAGTACTTC
J: TRBJ2-1; V: TRBV29-1; D: .; size: few; CDR3: CSVRDSYYNEQFF; DNA: TGCAGCGTCCGGGACTCCTACTACAATGAGCAGTTCTTC
J: TRBJ2-5; V: TRBV11-2; D: TRBD2; size: once; CDR3: CASSFPSAGIWEQYF; DNA: TGTGCCAGCAGCTTCCCCTCAGCGGGAATTTGGGAGCAGTACTTC
J: TRBJ2-7; V: TRBV29-1; D: TRBD1; size: many; CDR3: CSVNRGPYEQYF; DNA: TGCAGCGTGAACAGGGGGCCCTACGAGCAGTACTTC
J: TRBJ2-6; V: TRBV29-1; D: .; size: many; CDR3: CSVVGTPSGANVLTF; DNA: TGCAGCGTTGTGGGGACACCCTCTGGGGCCAACGTCCTGACTTTC
J: TRBJ2-3; V: TRBV6-6; D: TRBD2; size: .; CDR3: CASTGQREAVRYAYF; DNA: TGTGCCAGCACCGGGCAGCGGGAAGCCGTGCGATACGCGTATTTT
J: TRBJ2-6; V: TRBV6-1; D: TRBD1; size: .; CDR3: CASSEAAGGSGANVLTF; DNA: TGTGCCAGCAGTGAAGCTGCAGGGGGCTCTGGGGCCAACGTCCTGACTTTC
J: TRBJ2-7; V: TRBV7-2; D: TRBD1; size: .; CDR3: CASSGRQGERAEQYF; DNA: TGTGCCAGCAGCGGACGACAGGGTGAGAGGGCCGAGCAGTACTTC
J: TRBJ2-7; V: TRBV24-1; D: .; size: .; CDR3: CATSAPGRPYEQYF; DNA: TGTGCCACCAGTGCCCCCGGCCGACCCTACGAGCAGTACTTC